Below, 13 T cell receptor beta chains from the same sample are listed, as sequenced in a study of blood T cell repertoires in COVID-19. Profiled with immunoSEQ multiplex PCR; TCRdb holds only in-frame clones, not every one. The sample gives over 250,000 clones, under 90% of which show up once; 2% to 2.5% is in the top ten. The sample consisted of peripheral blood. The receptors were sampled from a man aged 50-59 years with acute or convalescent COVID-19.

J is TRBJ1-3 and V is TRBV9; D not resolved. Trimming cost V 0 bases and J 0 bases, with 10 bases left between them. Germline values: CDR1 SGDLS, CDR2 YYNGEE. The CDR3 covers 16 residues. The CDR3 DNA reads as TGTGCCAGCAGCGTAGGTTTAGGAGGCTCTGGAAACACCATATATTTT. This codes for CASSVGLGGSGNTIYF.

This chain uses TRBV29-1 with TRBJ1-5; 9 positions agree with TRBD1. This CDR3 spans 13 amino acids. V gave up 6 bases and J gave up 7 bases; unmatched junction bases: 7. CDR1 SQVTM and CDR2 ANQGSEA come from the germline V gene. The DNA of the CDR3 is TGCAGCGTCACAGGGGGCTCCGGCCAGCCCCAGCATTTT. Its translation is CSVTGGSGQPQHF.

The chain combines TRBV3-1 (or the pseudogene TRBV3-2) with TRBJ2-7, with TRBD1 matching over 10 bases. Germline CDR1 LGHDT, CDR2 YNNKEL (reference sequence). Trimming took 1 base from V and 4 from J; bases not matched to a gene: 1. The CDR3 sequence is 14 residues long. CDR3 nucleotides: TGTGCCAGCAGCCAAGGGGGACAGGGGTACGAGCAGTACTTC. Translation: CASSQGGQGYEQYF.

The chain links TRBV4-1 to TRBJ2-5, with 11 bases aligning to TRBD1. The CDR3 extends over 14 amino acids. V shed 4 bases, J shed 5 bases, and the junction held 3 bases outside the gene matches. CDR1 and CDR2 from the germline V gene are MGHRA and YSYEKL. The CDR3 region has the DNA TGCGCCAGCAGCCGGACAGGGGGCGAGGAGACCCAGTACTTC. Its protein product is CASSRTGGEETQYF.

The V call is TRBV6-6, the J call TRBJ1-1; TRBD1 agrees at 7 bases. The CDR3 consists of 13 residues. Germline CDR1 reads MNHNY; CDR2 reads SVGAGI (reference sequence). The J segment lost 7 bases and the V segment lost 6 bases, leaving 8 bases of the junction unmatched. CDR3 nucleotides: TGTGCCAGCAGAACTCAGGGGGAGGATGAAGCTTTCTTT. This gives the protein CASRTQGEDEAFF.

The V and J genes are TRBV6-5 and TRBJ2-5, with D perhaps matching TRBD2 (5 bases). The V gene's germline CDR1 is MNHEY and CDR2 SVGAGI. The CDR3 totals 14 residues. V was clipped by 4 bases and J by 2 bases, with 11 bases between them. The CDR3 bases are TGTGCCAGCAGTTCCCGGGATGCGCAAGAGACCCAGTACTTC. It encodes CASSSRDAQETQYF.

The chain employs TRBV5-4 and TRBJ2-5; 7 bases align to TRBD1. Trimming took 7 bases from V and 0 from J; bases not matched to a gene: 6. Germline loops: CDR1 SGHNT, CDR2 YYREEE (reference sequence). This CDR3 is built from 14 residues. The CDR3 nucleotides are TGTGCCAGCCGACCAGGGACAGACCAAGAGACCCAGTACTTC. Residues: CASRPGTDQETQYF.

The chain carries TRBV10-3 and TRBJ1-2; TRBD1 aligns across 9 bases. After removal of 8 bases from V and 1 base from J, the junction contained 2 bases not matched to a gene. This CDR3 comprises 13 residues. Germline V gene sequence: CDR1 ENHRY, CDR2 SYGVKD. Written as DNA, the CDR3 is TGTGCCATCGGGACAGGGAATAACTATGGCTACACCTTC. It yields the protein CAIGTGNNYGYTF.

The chain recombines TRBV5-1 with TRBJ2-5; 9 nucleotides agree with TRBD1. Per germline, CDR1 SGHRS and CDR2 YFSETQ. The V segment lost 4 bases and the J segment 4 bases; nucleotides outside the gene matches: 8. The CDR3 contains 15 residues. The CDR3 DNA sequence: TGCGCCAGCAGCCCCGGACAGGGGAGCGGAGAGACCCAGTACTTC. It specifies CASSPGQGSGETQYF.

The J gene is TRBJ1-2, the V gene TRBV7-9; possibly TRBD1 for D (5 bases). The V gene lost 0 bases and the J gene lost 14 bases, with 10 bases spanning the gap. From germline, CDR1 is SEHNR and CDR2 FQNEAQ (reference sequence). CDR3 length: 11 residues. The CDR3 is CASSLAGPQTF. CDR3 sequence (DNA): TGTGCCAGCAGCTTAGCGGGGCCCCAGACCTTC. The complete variable domain, with remaining parts taken from reference TRBV7-9 and TRBJ1-2, reads DTGVSQNPRHKITKRGQNVTFRCDPISEHNRLYWYRQTLGQGPEFLTYFQNEAQLEKSRLLSDRFSAERPKGSFSTLEIQRTEQGDSAMYLCASSLAGPQTFGSGTRLTVV.

This clone has just one count. V is TRBV7-3 and J is TRBJ2-5; tentative D call: TRBD2 (5 bases). CDR3 length: 10 amino acids. Germline-derived CDR1 and CDR2 are SGHTA and FQGTGA. The V and J ends lost 10 bases and 5 bases respectively, with 8 bases between them. CDR3 sequence: CATTGETQYF. The CDR3, as DNA: TGTGCCACCACGGGGGAGACCCAGTACTTC.

V and J are TRBV5-1 and TRBJ1-4; 12 nucleotides align to TRBD1. The CDR3 totals 16 residues. Germline trimming cut 4 bases from V and 5 bases from J; bases unmatched to any gene: 6. Germline V gene lookup returns CDR1 SGHRS and CDR2 YFSETQ. The DNA for the CDR3 is TGCGCCAGCAGCCCCGGGACAGGGGGCAGGAATGAAAAACTGTTTTTT. The encoded protein is CASSPGTGGRNEKLFF.

CDR3 residues: CAWSIQGGSTDTQYF. CDR3 DNA sequence: TGTGCCTGGAGTATCCAGGGCGGATCGACAGATACGCAGTATTTT. The V call is TRBV30, the J call TRBJ2-3; tentative D call: TRBD1 (5 bases). Germline CDR1 and CDR2: GTSNPN and SVGIG (reference sequence). Trimming shortened V by 2 bases and J by 3 bases, and 15 bases separated the two germline ends. The CDR3 is 15 amino acids.